Listed below are T cell receptor beta chains from one sample, sequenced in a study of blood T cell repertoires in COVID-19. Generated by immunoSEQ multiplex PCR, the TCRdb table keeps only in-frame clones and is missing some. The table has 150,000 or so clones, 85% seen once. The sequencing sample was made of peripheral blood. The receptors shown here come from a human donor with acute or convalescent COVID-19. The donor label of this sample is uncertain. Both conserved end residues are part of each CDR3.

j_gene | v_gene | CDR3aa
TRBJ2-3 | TRBV5-6 | CASSSRRGRRDTQYF
TRBJ2-6 | TRBV7-3 | CASSLSRAPLSGANVLTF
TRBJ1-2 | TRBV24-1 | CATSDRSTGRYGYTF
TRBJ2-3 | TRBV5-8 | CASSTPSGGAVPSTQYF
TRBJ2-2 | TRBV27 | CASRRSGDTGELFF
TRBJ1-1 | TRBV5-6 | CASSWGQMNTEAFF
TRBJ1-5 | TRBV7-9 | CASTVTGDNQPQHF
TRBJ2-7 | TRBV6-2/TRBV6-3 | CASSPRQGKQYF
TRBJ2-3 | TRBV7-2 | CASSALPAASTDTQYF
TRBJ1-2 | TRBV7-9 | CASSLAAPYGYTF
TRBJ2-1 | TRBV6-2/TRBV6-3 | CASSPLNEQFF
TRBJ1-2 | TRBV9 | CASSFLQTGGGYGYTF
TRBJ1-5 | TRBV4-3 | CASSQDRGSSQPQHF
TRBJ2-2 | TRBV7-2 | CASSFSLRGELFF
TRBJ1-6 | TRBV7-9 | CASSLRGRESPLHF
TRBJ1-2 | TRBV18 | CASSPSTGDGYTF
TRBJ1-5 | TRBV18 | CASSPITTGGNQPQHF
TRBJ2-3 | TRBV5-1 | CASSEGTGGATDTQYF
TRBJ1-6 | TRBV7-2 | CASSPQGQNSPLHF
TRBJ1-1 | TRBV6-2/TRBV6-3 | CASSEGVTEAFF
TRBJ2-3 | TRBV11-2 | CATSSTDTQYF